The entry below describes one T cell receptor (beta chain). Its specificity is unknown. Researchers attached unique molecular identifiers to individual cDNA molecules. TCRdb recomputed calls from the 5' RACE reads with MiXCR, one row per CDR3 protein. Of fewer than 100,000 distinct CDR3 sequences in the sample, roughly 9.6% were seen once. The data were taken from a study of early T cells in non-severe SARS-CoV-2 infection. Study findings and constraints: Lookups in VDJdb leaned toward anti-spike CD8 responses and missed private and CD4 specificities.

This CDR3 spans 14 amino acids. Germline V gene data show CDR1 as LGHDT and CDR2 as YNNKEL (reference sequence). Trimming removed 4 bases at V and 2 bases at J, with 12 bases between. The chain uses TRBV3-1 and TRBJ2-7, with D hard to call. This clonotype was sampled from an adult who was a healthcare worker with PCR-confirmed SARS-CoV-2 infection or an uninfected control (not recorded which). The sequenced sample was whole blood. The CDR3 is CASSPPRGPYEQYF. CDR3 coding DNA: TGTGCCAGCAGCCCACCGCGAGGCCCCTACGAGCAGTACTTC.